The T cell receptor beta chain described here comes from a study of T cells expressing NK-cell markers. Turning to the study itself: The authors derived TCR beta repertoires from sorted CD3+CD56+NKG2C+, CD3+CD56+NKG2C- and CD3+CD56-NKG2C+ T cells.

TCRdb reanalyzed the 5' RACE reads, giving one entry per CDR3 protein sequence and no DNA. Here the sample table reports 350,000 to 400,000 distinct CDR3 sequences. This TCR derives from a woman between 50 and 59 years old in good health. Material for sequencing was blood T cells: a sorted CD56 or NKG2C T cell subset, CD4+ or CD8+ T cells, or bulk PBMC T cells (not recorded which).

CDR3 region: CSAGGGTDTQYF. This chain joins TRBV20-1 and TRBJ2-3; there is no DNA to check the TCRdb D call of TRBD1. The germline CDR1 and CDR2 sequences are DFQATT and SNEGSKA (reference sequence). This CDR3 region has 12 residues.